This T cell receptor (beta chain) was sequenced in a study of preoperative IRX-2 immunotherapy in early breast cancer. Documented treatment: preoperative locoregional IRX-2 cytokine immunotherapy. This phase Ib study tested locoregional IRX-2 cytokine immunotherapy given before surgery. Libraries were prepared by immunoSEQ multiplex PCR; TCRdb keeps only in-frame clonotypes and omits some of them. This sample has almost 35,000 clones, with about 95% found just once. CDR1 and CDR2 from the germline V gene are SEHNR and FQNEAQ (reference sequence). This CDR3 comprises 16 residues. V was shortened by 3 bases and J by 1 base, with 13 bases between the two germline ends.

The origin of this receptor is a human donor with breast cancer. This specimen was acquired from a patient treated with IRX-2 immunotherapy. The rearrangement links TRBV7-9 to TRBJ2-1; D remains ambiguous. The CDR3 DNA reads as TGTGCCAGCAGCTTCCGGGCTCGAAATTCCTACAATGAGCAGTTCTTC. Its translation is CASSFRARNSYNEQFF.